This is a list of T cell receptor beta chains from one sample in a study of T cell responses to AZD1222 COVID-19 vaccine. Sequenced by immunoSEQ multiplex PCR; TCRdb stores in-frame clones only, minus some. The sample records about 100,000 clones, about 90% being singletons. Material: peripheral blood, obtained on day 0 of MenACWY control vaccination. The receptors here all came from an adult in good health. Each CDR3 is given with its conserved first and last residue. A D gene is named only where the DNA matches it firmly. Size is stated for part of the rows, as once, few or many counts, or as a class when the clone is expanded.

j_gene: TRBJ1-1; d_gene: -; abundance: -; v_gene: TRBV12-3/TRBV12-4; CDR3nt: TGTGCCAGCAGTTTGAGGGTCACTGAAGCTTTCTTT; CDR3aa: CASSLRVTEAFF
j_gene: TRBJ1-4; d_gene: -; abundance: -; v_gene: TRBV28; CDR3nt: TGTGCCAGCAGCGGGACGGTAGATGAAAAACTGTTTTTT; CDR3aa: CASSGTVDEKLFF
j_gene: TRBJ1-6; d_gene: TRBD1; abundance: -; v_gene: TRBV7-2; CDR3nt: TGTGCCAGCAGCTTAGTAGGAACAGGGGATTCACCCCTCCACTTT; CDR3aa: CASSLVGTGDSPLHF
j_gene: TRBJ2-7; d_gene: -; abundance: -; v_gene: TRBV6-5; CDR3nt: TGTGCCAGCAGCCCCGGCCCACTCAGCTCCTACGAGCAGTACTTC; CDR3aa: CASSPGPLSSYEQYF
j_gene: TRBJ1-2; d_gene: -; abundance: once; v_gene: TRBV9; CDR3nt: TGTGCCAGCAGTCGGAGGGGCGCGCTCGTAGGCGGCTACACCTTC; CDR3aa: CASSRRGALVGGYTF
j_gene: TRBJ2-7; d_gene: TRBD1; abundance: few; v_gene: TRBV11-2; CDR3nt: TGTGCCAGCAGCTTCAGGACAGGGCAGTACTTC; CDR3aa: CASSFRTGQYF
j_gene: TRBJ2-2; d_gene: TRBD2; abundance: -; v_gene: TRBV27; CDR3nt: TGTGCCAGCAGTCCTCGACTAGCGGGAGGGCCGAACACCGGGGAGCTGTTTTTT; CDR3aa: CASSPRLAGGPNTGELFF
j_gene: TRBJ2-3; d_gene: -; abundance: once; v_gene: TRBV11-2; CDR3nt: TGTGCCAGCAGCTTAGGTACAAGCACAGATACGCAGTATTTT; CDR3aa: CASSLGTSTDTQYF
j_gene: TRBJ2-7; d_gene: -; abundance: -; v_gene: TRBV5-6; CDR3nt: TGTGCCAGCAGCTTGATCCGGCAGCGCGAGCAGTACTTC; CDR3aa: CASSLIRQREQYF
j_gene: TRBJ2-3; d_gene: TRBD2; abundance: -; v_gene: TRBV9; CDR3nt: TGTGCCAGCAGCGTAGATCGCAGTAGCGGGGGTCCCACAGATACGCAGTATTTT; CDR3aa: CASSVDRSSGGPTDTQYF
j_gene: TRBJ2-1; d_gene: -; abundance: -; v_gene: TRBV19; CDR3nt: TGTGCCAGTAGTTCGGGACTTCCCCCAACCTACAATGAGCAGTTCTTC; CDR3aa: CASSSGLPPTYNEQFF
j_gene: TRBJ1-2; d_gene: -; abundance: -; v_gene: TRBV4-1; CDR3nt: TGCGCCAGCAGCCCCGGAGGACAGAGTGCCTATGGCTACACCTTC; CDR3aa: CASSPGGQSAYGYTF
j_gene: TRBJ1-6; d_gene: TRBD1; abundance: -; v_gene: TRBV7-8; CDR3nt: TGTGCCAGCAGCCCGTTGGGACAGGGGCATTCACCCCTCCACTTT; CDR3aa: CASSPLGQGHSPLHF
j_gene: TRBJ2-2; d_gene: TRBD2; abundance: -; v_gene: TRBV5-1; CDR3nt: TGCGCCAGCAGCCGGGGGGAACTGGGTCTCAGGCGGGCCGGGGAGCTGTTTTTT; CDR3aa: CASSRGELGLRRAGELFF
j_gene: TRBJ2-3; d_gene: TRBD2; abundance: -; v_gene: TRBV7-6; CDR3nt: TGTGCCAGCAGCTTAGGAGCGGGAAGAGGAGATACGCAGTATTTT; CDR3aa: CASSLGAGRGDTQYF
j_gene: TRBJ2-2; d_gene: -; abundance: once; v_gene: TRBV28; CDR3nt: TGTGCCAGCAGTCGGACCGGGGAGCTGTTTTTT; CDR3aa: CASSRTGELFF
j_gene: TRBJ2-1; d_gene: -; abundance: few; v_gene: TRBV10-2; CDR3nt: TGCGCCAGCTCCTACGGGAGCTCCTACAATGAGCAGTTCTTC; CDR3aa: CASSYGSSYNEQFF
j_gene: TRBJ2-7; d_gene: TRBD1; abundance: -; v_gene: TRBV3-1/TRBV3-2; CDR3nt: TGTGCCAGCAGCCTACAGGGGACGAACGAGCAGTACTTC; CDR3aa: CASSLQGTNEQYF
j_gene: TRBJ2-5; d_gene: -; abundance: few; v_gene: TRBV7-8; CDR3nt: TGTGCCAGCAGCTACCAAGAGACCCAGTACTTC; CDR3aa: CASSYQETQYF
j_gene: TRBJ2-3; d_gene: TRBD1; abundance: -; v_gene: TRBV6-5; CDR3nt: TGTGCCAGCCGAGGGACAGGGCTGGGAGATACGCAGTATTTT; CDR3aa: CASRGTGLGDTQYF
j_gene: TRBJ1-1; d_gene: -; abundance: -; v_gene: TRBV5-1; CDR3nt: TGCGCCAGCAGCGTATCTGGGACAAACACTGAAGCTTTCTTT; CDR3aa: CASSVSGTNTEAFF
j_gene: TRBJ2-1; d_gene: TRBD2; abundance: -; v_gene: TRBV5-1; CDR3nt: TGCGCCAGCAGCTCCACTAGCGGGGGTAACAATGAGCAGTTCTTC; CDR3aa: CASSSTSGGNNEQFF
j_gene: TRBJ2-2; d_gene: -; abundance: -; v_gene: TRBV28; CDR3nt: TGTGCCAGCAGTTTATCGGTGCTAGTCAAAAGTGGGAACACCGGGGAGCTGTTTTTT; CDR3aa: CASSLSVLVKSGNTGELFF
j_gene: TRBJ1-5; d_gene: -; abundance: -; v_gene: TRBV12-3/TRBV12-4; CDR3nt: TGTGCCAGCAGTTTAGGCGATCAGCCCCAGCATTTT; CDR3aa: CASSLGDQPQHF
j_gene: TRBJ1-2; d_gene: -; abundance: -; v_gene: TRBV6-1; CDR3nt: TGTGCCAGCAGTGACCTACCCGATAACTATGGCTACACCTTC; CDR3aa: CASSDLPDNYGYTF
j_gene: TRBJ1-2; d_gene: TRBD1; abundance: -; v_gene: TRBV7-9; CDR3nt: TGTGCCAGCAGCACCGGGACAGGAAGCTATGGCTACACCTTC; CDR3aa: CASSTGTGSYGYTF
j_gene: TRBJ1-2; d_gene: -; abundance: -; v_gene: TRBV6-2/TRBV6-3; CDR3nt: TGTGCCAGCAGTCCCGAAGTTTATGGCTACACCTTC; CDR3aa: CASSPEVYGYTF
j_gene: TRBJ1-1; d_gene: -; abundance: -; v_gene: TRBV5-6; CDR3nt: TGTGCCAGCAGCCTCGGATCCCGAGCTTTCTTT; CDR3aa: CASSLGSRAFF
j_gene: TRBJ1-1; d_gene: -; abundance: once; v_gene: TRBV6-5; CDR3nt: TGTGCCAGCAGTCCCGGGCACAACACTGAAGCTTTCTTT; CDR3aa: CASSPGHNTEAFF
j_gene: TRBJ1-2; d_gene: -; abundance: -; v_gene: TRBV20-1; CDR3nt: TGCAGTGCTGGAGGGCCCTATGGCTACACCTTC; CDR3aa: CSAGGPYGYTF
j_gene: TRBJ1-5; d_gene: -; abundance: -; v_gene: TRBV7-2; CDR3nt: TGTGCCAGCAGCTTAAGCGTACAGAGCAATCAGCCCCAGCATTTT; CDR3aa: CASSLSVQSNQPQHF
j_gene: TRBJ2-7; d_gene: -; abundance: -; v_gene: TRBV7-2; CDR3nt: TGTGCCAGCAGTAAGGGGCTACGGAACTACGAGCAGTACTTC; CDR3aa: CASSKGLRNYEQYF
j_gene: TRBJ2-5; d_gene: -; abundance: -; v_gene: TRBV7-2; CDR3nt: TGTGCCAGCAGCGAACGACTAGGTCAAGAGACCCAGTACTTC; CDR3aa: CASSERLGQETQYF
j_gene: TRBJ1-5; d_gene: -; abundance: -; v_gene: TRBV2; CDR3nt: TGTGCCAGCAGTGGAGAGGGCAATCAGCCCCAGCATTTT; CDR3aa: CASSGEGNQPQHF
j_gene: TRBJ2-6; d_gene: -; abundance: -; v_gene: TRBV5-1; CDR3nt: TGCGCCAGCAGCTCGGACAGCTTCTCTGGGGCCAACGTCCTGACTTTC; CDR3aa: CASSSDSFSGANVLTF
j_gene: TRBJ2-7; d_gene: -; abundance: -; v_gene: TRBV28; CDR3nt: TGTGCCAGCACCGAAGAGGGACTTCGGATTTACGAGCAGTACTTC; CDR3aa: CASTEEGLRIYEQYF
j_gene: TRBJ2-1; d_gene: -; abundance: -; v_gene: TRBV2; CDR3nt: TGTGCTAGCAGCTGGGGTGGATTCGATGAGCAGTTCTTC; CDR3aa: CASSWGGFDEQFF
j_gene: TRBJ2-2; d_gene: -; abundance: -; v_gene: TRBV5-1; CDR3nt: TGCGCCAGCACCACGGACATGGGCTACACCGGGGAGCTGTTTTTT; CDR3aa: CASTTDMGYTGELFF
j_gene: TRBJ1-1; d_gene: -; abundance: -; v_gene: TRBV13; CDR3nt: TGTGCCAGCGGTCATGGGAGGCTGAACACTGAAGCTTTCTTT; CDR3aa: CASGHGRLNTEAFF
j_gene: TRBJ1-2; d_gene: -; abundance: -; v_gene: TRBV4-1; CDR3nt: TGCGCCAGCAGCCAAGATCTTGGGCAGGGTGCCTATGGCTACACCTTC; CDR3aa: CASSQDLGQGAYGYTF
j_gene: TRBJ1-2; d_gene: -; abundance: -; v_gene: TRBV10-3; CDR3nt: TGTGCCATCAGTGAGTCCGGAAGGGGACCTTATGGCTACACCTTC; CDR3aa: CAISESGRGPYGYTF
j_gene: TRBJ2-7; d_gene: -; abundance: few; v_gene: TRBV14; CDR3nt: TGTGCCAGCAGCCAAGTTCCAGGGGTCGAGCAGTACTTC; CDR3aa: CASSQVPGVEQYF
j_gene: TRBJ2-6; d_gene: -; abundance: -; v_gene: TRBV19; CDR3nt: TGTGCCAGTAATACAGGCAACTCTGGGGCCAACGTCCTGACTTTC; CDR3aa: CASNTGNSGANVLTF
j_gene: TRBJ1-5; d_gene: -; abundance: -; v_gene: TRBV6-2/TRBV6-3; CDR3nt: TGTGCCAGCAGTTACTGGAGGGGTCAGCCCCAGCATTTT; CDR3aa: CASSYWRGQPQHF
j_gene: TRBJ2-1; d_gene: -; abundance: -; v_gene: TRBV7-2; CDR3nt: TGTGCCAGCAGCTTTGGCAGATACAATGAGCAGTTCTTC; CDR3aa: CASSFGRYNEQFF
j_gene: TRBJ2-1; d_gene: -; abundance: -; v_gene: TRBV9; CDR3nt: TGTGCCAGCAGCCCTCGAGTAGGGGGCTACAATGAGCAGTTCTTC; CDR3aa: CASSPRVGGYNEQFF